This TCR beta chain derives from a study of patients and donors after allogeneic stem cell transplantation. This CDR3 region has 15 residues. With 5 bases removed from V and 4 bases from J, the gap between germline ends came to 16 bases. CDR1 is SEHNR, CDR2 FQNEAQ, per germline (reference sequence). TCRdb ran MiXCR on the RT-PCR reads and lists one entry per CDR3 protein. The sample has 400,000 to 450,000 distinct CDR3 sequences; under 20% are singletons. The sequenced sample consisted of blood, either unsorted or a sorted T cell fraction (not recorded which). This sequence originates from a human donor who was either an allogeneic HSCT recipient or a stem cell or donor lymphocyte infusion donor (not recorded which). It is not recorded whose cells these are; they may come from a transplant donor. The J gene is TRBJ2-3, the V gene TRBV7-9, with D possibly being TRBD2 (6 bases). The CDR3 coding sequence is TGTGCCAGCAGCCCTGGGACTTCCCGTGCAGATACGCAGTATTTT. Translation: CASSPGTSRADTQYF.